These 27 T cell receptor beta chains were all obtained from the same sample, sequenced in a study of T cell changes during pregnancy in multiple sclerosis. Profiled with immunoSEQ multiplex PCR; TCRdb holds only in-frame clones, not every one. The sample shows tens of thousands of clones, 92% of them seen only once. This specimen consisted of peripheral blood, obtained in the first trimester of pregnancy. The receptors come from a female donor with multiple sclerosis, enrolled in a pregnancy study.

This clone was counted once. V gene TRBV29-1 combines with J gene TRBJ2-5, with D possibly TRBD2 on 6 matching bases. CDR1 is SQVTM and CDR2 is ANQGSEA in the germline V gene. V lost 7 bases, J lost 4 bases, and 16 bases lay in between. The CDR3 is 13 residues long. The CDR3 DNA reads as TGCAGCGCCGAGATTGTGGGGGGAGAGACCCAGTACTTC. It codes for CSAEIVGGETQYF.

J is TRBJ2-5 and V is TRBV5-1; 12 bases are shared with TRBD2. The V segment lost 4 bases and the J segment 4 bases; nucleotides outside the gene matches: 5. Germline V lookup: CDR1 SGHRS, CDR2 YFSETQ. This CDR3 is 15 amino acids long. The CDR3 loop is CASSKTSGGGETQYF. The CDR3 nucleotides read TGCGCCAGCAGCAAGACTAGCGGGGGAGGAGAGACCCAGTACTTC.

The chain carries TRBV19 and TRBJ2-5; no clear D gene. The CDR3 contains 15 residues. Germline lookup yields CDR1 LNHDA and CDR2 SQIVND (reference sequence). V was clipped by 4 bases and J by 4 bases, with 16 bases between them. The CDR3 nucleotides read TGTGCCAGTAGTAGATTCCCTGGAGCCGGAGAGACCCAGTACTTC. The encoded protein is CASSRFPGAGETQYF.

V is TRBV9 and J is TRBJ2-3, with 10 bases that match TRBD1. The CDR3 extends over 17 amino acids. The J segment lost 0 bases and the V segment lost 3 bases, leaving 7 bases of the junction unmatched. Looked up from germline, CDR1 is SGDLS and CDR2 is YYNGEE. Here the CDR3 DNA reads TGTGCCAGCAGCGCGGGACAGGGGTCATCTAGCACAGATACGCAGTATTTT. This codes for CASSAGQGSSSTDTQYF.

This chain joins TRBV25-1 and TRBJ2-1; no clear D. Trimming took off 0 bases at V and 12 bases at J, with 12 bases between the two ends. Germline CDR1 and CDR2: MGHDK and SYGVNS. The CDR3 is 13 residues long. CDR3 sequence: CASSEYEGGRQFF. Written as DNA, the CDR3 is TGTGCCAGCAGTGAATATGAAGGCGGTAGGCAGTTCTTC. The entire variable domain, with the rest obtained from reference TRBV25-1 and TRBJ2-1, is as follows: EADIYQTPRYLVIGTGKKITLECSQTMGHDKMYWYQQDPGMELHLIHYSYGVNSTEKGDLSSESTVSRIRTEHFPLTLESARPSHTSQYLCASSEYEGGRQFFGPGTRLTVL.

This rearrangement joins TRBV30 to TRBJ1-6; D remains ambiguous. Trimming removed 0 bases at V and 7 bases at J, with 13 bases between. This CDR3 has 15 amino acids. Germline V gene lookup returns CDR1 GTSNPN and CDR2 SVGIG (reference sequence). This chain's CDR3 is CAWSVPSSTNSPLHF. The CDR3 DNA reads TGTGCCTGGAGTGTTCCTAGTAGTACAAATTCACCCCTCCACTTT.

This clone was seen just once. The chain couples TRBV30 to TRBJ2-7, with D perhaps TRBD2 (5 bases). The V end lost 0 bases, the J end lost 6 bases, and 12 bases lay between the germline ends. The V gene's germline CDR1 is GTSNPN and CDR2 SVGIG (reference sequence). This CDR3 comprises 13 residues. DNA for the CDR3: TGTGCCTGGAGTGTACAAGACCGGGGCGAGCAGTACTTC. It is translated as CAWSVQDRGEQYF.

The chain combines TRBV19 with TRBJ1-5; 7 positions match TRBD1. The germline gives CDR1 LNHDA, CDR2 SQIVND (reference sequence). CDR3 length equals 14 residues. V shed 5 bases and J 6 bases; nucleotides not matched to a gene: 7. The CDR3 region is CASSLLTGTQPQHF. DNA for the CDR3: TGTGCCAGTAGTCTTTTGACAGGGACTCAGCCCCAGCATTTT.

The gene calls are TRBV18 and TRBJ2-7; D perhaps matches TRBD2 (6 bases). The V end lost 6 bases, the J end lost 2 bases, and 14 bases lay between the germline ends. Germline values: CDR1 KGHSH, CDR2 LQKENI. CDR3 length: 14 amino acids. The CDR3 DNA is TGTGCCAGCTCGCGCCGGGACTCAGCCTACGAGCAGTACTTC. Protein product: CASSRRDSAYEQYF.

The chain has TRBV10-2 and TRBJ2-2; perhaps TRBD1 as D (5 bases). V was cut by 6 bases and J by 5 bases, with 16 bases left in between. Germline V lookup: CDR1 WSHSY, CDR2 SAAADI. CDR3 size: 15 residues. The CDR3 reads CASRSRDGWTGELFF. CDR3 in DNA: TGCGCCAGCAGATCCAGGGATGGTTGGACCGGGGAGCTGTTTTTT.

The V and J genes are TRBV20-1 and TRBJ2-1; 8 bases match TRBD2. This CDR3 contains 11 residues. Germline values: CDR1 DFQATT, CDR2 SNEGSKA (reference sequence). Trimming cost V 2 bases and J 10 bases; bases outside gene matches: 1. CDR3 nucleotide sequence: TGCAGTGCTAGACTAGCGGGCGAGCAGTTCTTC. Residues: CSARLAGEQFF.

This chain links TRBV4-3 with TRBJ2-7, with TRBD1 matching over 9 bases. This CDR3 is 16 amino acids long. V lost 1 base to trimming and J lost 5 bases; unmatched junction nucleotides: 9. Germline CDR1 LGHNA, CDR2 YSLEER. Here the CDR3 DNA reads TGCGCCAGCAGCCAAGCTACCGGGACAGGGAGCAACGAGCAGTACTTC. As protein: CASSQATGTGSNEQYF.

V gene TRBV4-2 combines with J gene TRBJ1-2, with 8 bases lining up with TRBD1. Trimming at V came to 0 bases and at J to 8 bases, leaving 5 bases not matched to a gene. Germline V gives CDR1 LGHNA, CDR2 YNFKEQ. This CDR3 contains 14 residues. The DNA for the CDR3 is TGTGCCAGCAGCCAAGAACAGGGGGAGCGGGGCTACACCTTC. It specifies CASSQEQGERGYTF.

The chain recombines TRBV7-3 with TRBJ2-5, with TRBD2 matching 7 bases. Germline V gene lookup returns CDR1 SGHTA and CDR2 FQGTGA. The CDR3 is 13 residues long. The V and J ends lost 4 bases and 7 bases, in that order; junction bases with no gene match: 6. CDR3 in DNA: TGTGCCAGCAGCTCTACTAGGGAGGGGACCCAGTACTTC. This codes for CASSSTREGTQYF.

Only one count was recorded for this clone. The rearrangement links TRBV7-6 to TRBJ2-1; 9 nucleotides align to TRBD2. The germline gives CDR1 SGHVS, CDR2 FNYEAQ. Trimming took 3 bases from V and 3 from J; bases not matched to a gene: 9. The CDR3 totals 17 residues. This CDR3 is CASSFDLAGRNYNEQFF. DNA of the CDR3: TGTGCCAGCAGCTTCGATCTAGCGGGGAGAAACTACAATGAGCAGTTCTTC.

V is TRBV19 and J is TRBJ1-5; maybe TRBD1 (5 bases). CDR3 length: 15 residues. V lost 3 bases and J lost 6, with 15 bases in between. Germline lookup yields CDR1 LNHDA and CDR2 SQIVND (reference sequence). This CDR3 reads CASSIMVREGQPQHF. The CDR3, as DNA: TGTGCCAGTAGTATCATGGTCAGGGAAGGTCAGCCCCAGCATTTT. Full variable domain (remainder filled in from reference TRBV19 and TRBJ1-5): DGGITQSPKYLFRKEGQNVTLSCEQNLNHDAMYWYRQDPGQGLRLIYYSQIVNDFQKGDIAEGYSVSREKKESFPLTVTSAQKNPTAFYLCASSIMVREGQPQHFGDGTRLSIL.

The genes are TRBV7-2 and TRBJ1-6; 7 bases fit TRBD1. Germline V gives CDR1 SGHTA, CDR2 FQGNSA. This CDR3 region has 14 residues. V lost 6 bases and J lost 6; bases outside the gene matches: 5. In DNA form, the CDR3 reads TGTGCCAGCAGTCGGGACAGCAGTAATTCACCCCTCCACTTT. It yields the protein CASSRDSSNSPLHF.

This clone occurred a few times. V gene TRBV6-4 combines with J gene TRBJ2-3; TRBD2 aligns across 12 bases. V shed 4 bases, J shed 0 bases, and the junction held 2 bases outside the gene matches. CDR1 and CDR2 from the germline V gene are MRHNA and SNTAGT. The CDR3 covers 16 residues. The CDR3 nucleotides read TGTGCCAGCAGTGGACTAGCGGGAGAAAGCACAGATACGCAGTATTTT. Its protein is CASSGLAGESTDTQYF.

The J gene is TRBJ1-4, the V gene TRBV7-2; D may be TRBD1 (5 bases). This CDR3 has 16 amino acids. Looked up from germline, CDR1 is SGHTA and CDR2 is FQGNSA. The germline V and J ends were trimmed by 2 bases and 0 bases, with 10 bases remaining between them. The chain's CDR3 is CASSLFQGSTNEKLFF. The CDR3 region has the DNA TGTGCCAGCAGCTTATTCCAGGGTTCAACTAATGAAAAACTGTTTTTT.

The chain links TRBV9 to TRBJ2-7; possible D gene TRBD1, 6 bases. The germline V gene has CDR1 SGDLS and CDR2 YYNGEE. Trimming left V 3 bases short and J 8 bases short, with 24 bases between. The CDR3 contains 16 residues. In nucleotides, the CDR3 is TGTGCCAGCAGCGCTCCACAGGGACCAGGGGCTACGAAGCAGTACTTC. Protein: CASSAPQGPGATKQYF.

The rearrangement uses TRBV5-6 and TRBJ2-7; TRBD2 aligns across 8 bases. The CDR3 runs to 16 residues. With V trimmed by 2 bases and J by 8 bases, 15 bases remained unmatched. Germline loops: CDR1 SGHDT, CDR2 YYEEEE. CDR3 DNA sequence: TGTGCCAGCAGCTTCCGCGCAGCGGGGGCCGTTACGAAGCAGTACTTC. This translates into CASSFRAAGAVTKQYF.

This rearrangement joins TRBV29-1 to TRBJ2-5; 7 nucleotides align to TRBD1. With V trimmed by 1 base and J by 5 bases, 4 bases remained unmatched. The CDR3 runs to 13 residues. Germline V lookup: CDR1 SQVTM, CDR2 ANQGSEA. This chain's CDR3 is CSVEAGRGETQYF. The CDR3 DNA reads TGCAGCGTTGAAGCAGGCAGGGGGGAGACCCAGTACTTC.

J is TRBJ2-1 and V is TRBV4-2; TRBD2 matches at 7 bases. This CDR3 spans 15 amino acids. Germline lookup yields CDR1 LGHNA and CDR2 YNFKEQ. V trimming: 1 base; J trimming: 7 bases; junction bases outside the gene matches: 7. The CDR3 coding sequence is TGTGCCAGCAGCCAAGTTAGGGACTACCGAAATGAGCAGTTCTTC. It codes for CASSQVRDYRNEQFF.

V gene TRBV30 combines with J gene TRBJ1-6; the D gene is possibly TRBD1 (6 bases). V was shortened by 3 bases and J by 10 bases, with 13 bases between the two germline ends. From germline, CDR1 is GTSNPN and CDR2 SVGIG (reference sequence). The CDR3 is made up of 13 amino acids. The CDR3 loop reads CAWRAQGRSPLHF. The CDR3 nucleotides read TGTGCCTGGAGGGCACAGGGAAGGTCACCCCTCCACTTT. Full variable domain (outside the CDR3, taken from reference TRBV30 and TRBJ1-6): SQTIHQWPATLVQPVGSPLSLECTVEGTSNPNLYWYRQAAGRGLQLLFYSVGIGQISSEVPQNLSASRPQDRQFILSSKKLLLSDSGFYLCAWRAQGRSPLHFGNGTRLTVT.

The chain links TRBV14 to TRBJ1-1, with D hard to call. The CDR3 covers 13 residues. Trimming shortened V by 4 bases and J by 0 bases, and 6 bases separated the two germline ends. Germline loops: CDR1 SGHDN, CDR2 FVKESK. The CDR3 DNA is TGTGCCAGCAGCCCAAGCATGAACACTGAAGCTTTCTTT. Residues: CASSPSMNTEAFF.

The chain is built from TRBV7-3 and TRBJ2-1, with TRBD1 as a possible D gene (6 bases). Trimming took off 4 bases at V and 5 bases at J, with 21 bases between the two ends. Germline lookup yields CDR1 SGHTA and CDR2 FQGTGA. The CDR3 consists of 17 residues. CDR3 loop: CASSSWGPGEEDNEQFF. DNA of the CDR3: TGTGCCAGCAGCTCCTGGGGGCCTGGTGAAGAGGACAATGAGCAGTTCTTC. Full variable domain (missing parts from reference TRBV7-3 and TRBJ2-1): GAGVSQTPSNKVTEKGKYVELRCDPISGHTALYWYRQSLGQGPEFLIYFQGTGAADDSGLPNDRFFAVRPEGSVSTLKIQRTERGDSAVYLCASSSWGPGEEDNEQFFGPGTRLTVL.

The rearrangement uses TRBV2 and TRBJ1-5, with 7 bases aligning to TRBD1. Germline values: CDR1 SNHLY, CDR2 FYNNEI. The V and J ends lost 4 bases and 2 bases, in that order; junction bases with no gene match: 2. This CDR3 comprises 14 residues. The DNA for the CDR3 is TGTGCCAGCAGTGGACAGGGTGGCAATCAGCCCCAGCATTTT. Encoded protein: CASSGQGGNQPQHF.